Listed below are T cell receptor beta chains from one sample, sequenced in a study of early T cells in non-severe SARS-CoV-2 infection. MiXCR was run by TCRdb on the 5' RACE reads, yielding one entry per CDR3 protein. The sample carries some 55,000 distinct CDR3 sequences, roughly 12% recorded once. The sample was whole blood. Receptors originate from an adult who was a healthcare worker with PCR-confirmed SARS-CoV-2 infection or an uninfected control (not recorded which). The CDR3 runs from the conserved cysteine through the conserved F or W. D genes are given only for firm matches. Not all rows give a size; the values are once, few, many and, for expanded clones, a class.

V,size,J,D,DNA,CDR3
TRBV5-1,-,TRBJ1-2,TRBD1,TGCGCCAGCAGCTTTCAGGGGGACAACTATGGCTACACCTTC,CASSFQGDNYGYTF
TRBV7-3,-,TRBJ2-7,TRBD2,TGTGCCAGCAGCTTATCCTCAGCGGGAGCCTACGAGCAGTACTTC,CASSLSSAGAYEQYF
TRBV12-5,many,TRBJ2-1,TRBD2,TGTGCTAGTGGCCCGACTAGCGGAGAAGGCTACAATGAGCAGTTCTTC,CASGPTSGEGYNEQFF
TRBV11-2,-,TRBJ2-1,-,TGTGCCAGCAGCACACCCCGGGACGGGAATGAGCAGTTCTTC,CASSTPRDGNEQFF
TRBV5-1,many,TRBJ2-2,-,TGCGCCAGCAGCTTGTCCCCGGGAACGAACACCGGGGAGCTGTTTTTT,CASSLSPGTNTGELFF
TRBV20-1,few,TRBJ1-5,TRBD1,TGCAGTGCTAGGGACTGGGGGACAGGATCACATAGCAATCAGCCCCAGCATTTT,CSARDWGTGSHSNQPQHF
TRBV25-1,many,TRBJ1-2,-,TGTGCCAGCAGGATGAATTCCAAATATGGCTACACCTTC,CASRMNSKYGYTF
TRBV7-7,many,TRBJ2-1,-,TGTGCTAGCAGCCCCCACCCAGCGTCCAATGAGCAGTTCTTC,CASSPHPASNEQFF
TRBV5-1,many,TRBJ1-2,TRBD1,TGCGCCAGCAGGCCCGAGGACAGGGACCGTATTCCCACCTTC,CASRPEDRDRIPTF
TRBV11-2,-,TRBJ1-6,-,TGTGCCAGCAGCTTAAGCGGCACGTCGGGATCCTATAATTCACCCCTCCACTTT,CASSLSGTSGSYNSPLHF
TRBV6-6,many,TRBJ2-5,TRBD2,TGTGCCAGCAGTTACGTGGGAGGGAGAGAGACCCAGTACTTC,CASSYVGGRETQYF
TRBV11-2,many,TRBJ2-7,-,TGTGCCAGCAGCTTCGGACCCTACGAGCAGTACTTC,CASSFGPYEQYF
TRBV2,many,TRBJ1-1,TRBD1,TGTGCCAGCAGTGACAGGGACAGGCCAAGCGCTGAAGCTTTCTTT,CASSDRDRPSAEAFF
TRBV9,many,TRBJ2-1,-,TGTGCCAGCAGCGAGCGGGTATCCTACAATGAGCAGTTCTTC,CASSERVSYNEQFF
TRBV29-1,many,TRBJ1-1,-,TGCAGCGCCAATACTAATTTGAACACTGAAGCTTTCTTT,CSANTNLNTEAFF
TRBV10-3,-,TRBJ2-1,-,TGTGCCATCAGTGAGGAGGGCGTCTCCTACAATGAGCAGTTCTTC,CAISEEGVSYNEQFF
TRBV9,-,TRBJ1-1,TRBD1,TGTGCCAGCATGGCCGGGACAGGGAACACTGAAGCTTTCTTT,CASMAGTGNTEAFF
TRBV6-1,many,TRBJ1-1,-,TGTGCCAGCAGTGAAGCGGGAGTCGTACCTGAAGCTTTCTTT,CASSEAGVVPEAFF
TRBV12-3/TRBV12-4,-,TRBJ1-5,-,TGTGCCAGCAGTTGGGACACATCGAGGCAGCCCCAGCATTTT,CASSWDTSRQPQHF
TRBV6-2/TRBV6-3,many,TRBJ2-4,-,TGTGCCAGCACAGAGATGGCGGGGGCCAAAAACATTCAGTACTTC,CASTEMAGAKNIQYF
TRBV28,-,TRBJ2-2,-,TGTGCCAGCAGACCCCCCCCGGGGCTTCCAACCGGGGAGCTGTTTTTT,CASRPPPGLPTGELFF
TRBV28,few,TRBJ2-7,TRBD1,TGTGCCAGCAGATTAAAGACAGGGAGCTCCTACGAGCAGTACTTC,CASRLKTGSSYEQYF
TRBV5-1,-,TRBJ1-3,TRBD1,TGCGCCAGCAGCTCGGGACGTCCGGGACAGGGGTCCTCTTCTGGAAACACCATATATTTT,CASSSGRPGQGSSSGNTIYF
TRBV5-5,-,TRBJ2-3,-,TGTGCCGGTAAAGGTGCCCCGACCCGCACAGATACGCAGTATTTT,CAGKGAPTRTDTQYF
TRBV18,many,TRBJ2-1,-,TGTGCCAGCTCACCAGGCCCGAGGGCAGGCTCCTACAATGAGCAGTTCTTC,CASSPGPRAGSYNEQFF
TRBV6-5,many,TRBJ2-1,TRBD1,TGTGCCAGCAGACAGGACAGGGTCGCTGGTGAGCAGTTCTTC,CASRQDRVAGEQFF
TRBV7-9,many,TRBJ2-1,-,TGTGCCAGCTATTCGTACGGGAGCCCCTACAATGAGCAGTTCTTC,CASYSYGSPYNEQFF
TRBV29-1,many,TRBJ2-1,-,TGCAGCGTTGGACAGTTAACTTACAATGAGCAGTTCTTC,CSVGQLTYNEQFF
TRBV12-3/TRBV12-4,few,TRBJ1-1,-,TGTGCCAGCATCTCCGGCACTGAAGCTTTCTTT,CASISGTEAFF
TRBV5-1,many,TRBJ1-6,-,TGCGCCAGCAGCACCGACCCACAGGAGCTATATAATTCACCCCTCCACTTT,CASSTDPQELYNSPLHF
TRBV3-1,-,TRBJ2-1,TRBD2,TGTGCCAGCAGCCGTAGCGGGGTGCAGTACAATGAGCAGTTCTTC,CASSRSGVQYNEQFF
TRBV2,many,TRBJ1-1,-,TGTGCCAGCAGTTCCGACTGGAGGAGCACTGAAGCTTTCTTT,CASSSDWRSTEAFF
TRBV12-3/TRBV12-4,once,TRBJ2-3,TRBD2,TGTGCCAGCAGCCGACTAGCACCAGATACGCAGTATTTT,CASSRLAPDTQYF
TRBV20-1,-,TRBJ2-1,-,TGCAGTGCTAGACCGCGGGGGCCGGCTGAGCAGTTCTTC,CSARPRGPAEQFF
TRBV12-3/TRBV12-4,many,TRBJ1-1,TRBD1,TGTGCCAGCAGTTTACTCGGACAGGGGGTAAACACTGAAGCTTTCTTT,CASSLLGQGVNTEAFF
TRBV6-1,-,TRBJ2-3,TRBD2,TGTGCCAGCAGGGTGACTAGCGGGGGACCAGATACGCAGTATTTT,CASRVTSGGPDTQYF
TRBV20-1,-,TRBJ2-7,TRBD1,TGCAGTGCCCTCCTCGGGACAGGGGGCCTAATACTATCCTACGAGCAGTACTTC,CSALLGTGGLILSYEQYF
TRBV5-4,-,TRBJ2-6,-,TGTGCCAGCAGCGAGCCTCCCCACGGGGCCAACGTCCTGACTTTC,CASSEPPHGANVLTF
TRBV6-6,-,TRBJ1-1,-,TGTGCCAGCAGCCCACGTCGACCAGACGAAGCTTTCTTT,CASSPRRPDEAFF
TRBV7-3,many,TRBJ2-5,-,TGTGCCAGCAGCTTAAGGGCTCTACCAAACCAAGAGACCCAGTACTTC,CASSLRALPNQETQYF
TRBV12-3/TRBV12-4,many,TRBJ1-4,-,TGTGCCAGCAGTTTAGCGGGGGTTGAAAAACTGTTTTTT,CASSLAGVEKLFF
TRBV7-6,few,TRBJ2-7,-,TGTGCCAGCAGCGACGACATCTACGAGCAGTACTTC,CASSDDIYEQYF
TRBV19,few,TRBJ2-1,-,TGTGCCAGTAGTATAGCAGGCGGATATTCCTACAATGAGCAGTTCTTC,CASSIAGGYSYNEQFF
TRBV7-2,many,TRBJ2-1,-,TGTGCCAGCAGCTTAGCGCGGAAAACAATTGAGCAGTTCTTC,CASSLARKTIEQFF
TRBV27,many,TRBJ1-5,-,TGTGCCAGCAGTTTTGGAGTTAATCAGCCCCAGCATTTT,CASSFGVNQPQHF
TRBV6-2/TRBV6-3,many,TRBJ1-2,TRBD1,TGTGCCAGCAGTATTACAGGGGGCGACTATGGCTACACCTTC,CASSITGGDYGYTF
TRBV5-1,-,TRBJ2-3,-,TGCGCCAGCAGCTTGAATCTGGGTAGCACAGATACGCAGTATTTT,CASSLNLGSTDTQYF
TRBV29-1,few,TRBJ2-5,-,TGCAGCGTTGAAGGACAGGTACAAGAGACCCAGTACTTC,CSVEGQVQETQYF
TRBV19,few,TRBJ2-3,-,TGTGCCAGTAGTATACGGGAAAGAAACACAGATACGCAGTATTTT,CASSIRERNTDTQYF
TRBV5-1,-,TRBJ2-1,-,TGCGCCAGCAGCTTGGACGCCTCCTTCAATGAGCAGTTCTTC,CASSLDASFNEQFF
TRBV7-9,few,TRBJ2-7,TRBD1,TGTGCCAGCAGCTTAGCGAGGACAGGCTTGGACTACGAGCAGTACTTC,CASSLARTGLDYEQYF
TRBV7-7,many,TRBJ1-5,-,TGTGCTAGCAGCTTAGAGTCGAACGGGACCGCACCTAGTTATAGCAATCAGCCCCAGCATTTT,CASSLESNGTAPSYSNQPQHF
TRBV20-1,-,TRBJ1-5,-,TGCAGTGCTAGAGATGTGGGTAGCAATCAGCCCCAGCATTTT,CSARDVGSNQPQHF
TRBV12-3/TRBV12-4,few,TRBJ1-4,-,TGTGCCAGCCAAACCGGGACATTTAATGAAAAACTGTTTTTT,CASQTGTFNEKLFF